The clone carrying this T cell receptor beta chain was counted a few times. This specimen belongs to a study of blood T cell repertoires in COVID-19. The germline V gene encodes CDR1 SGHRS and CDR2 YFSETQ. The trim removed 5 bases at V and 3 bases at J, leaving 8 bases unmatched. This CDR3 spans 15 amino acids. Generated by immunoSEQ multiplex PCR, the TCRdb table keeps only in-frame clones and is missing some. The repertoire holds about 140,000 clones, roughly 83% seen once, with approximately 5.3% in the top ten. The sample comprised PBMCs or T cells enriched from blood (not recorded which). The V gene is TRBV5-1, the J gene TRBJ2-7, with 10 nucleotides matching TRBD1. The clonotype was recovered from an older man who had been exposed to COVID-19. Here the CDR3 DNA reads TGCGCCAGCAGTTCGGGACAGGGGAAGTTCTACGAGCAGTACTTC. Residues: CASSSGQGKFYEQYF.